This T cell receptor (beta chain) came from a study of T cells in localized non-small cell lung cancer. Study-wide findings and caveats: A median of about 54 of the top 100 tumor clones appeared in adjacent lung, which was paired and uninvolved. Patients showing higher blood T cell density tended to see longer overall survival. Heterogeneity within the tumor remains possible, as just one region underwent sequencing.

Using immunoSEQ multiplex PCR, the repertoire was profiled, and TCRdb retains in-frame clones only, with some absent. The data show some 130,000 clones, with about 89% seen just once and approximately 1.5% held by the top ten. Comment on this clone: Its specificity is not known.

There are 15 residues in the CDR3. Germline loops: CDR1 MGHDK, CDR2 SYGVNS. Unmatched junction bases numbered 7, after V lost 5 bases and J lost 5 bases. V gene TRBV25-1 combines with J gene TRBJ2-2; 8 bases fit TRBD1. The sequences come from peripheral blood, collected before any cancer treatment. The receptor's source is a female donor at least 60 years old with stage I lung adenocarcinoma. The DNA for the CDR3 is TGTGCCAGCAGTAACTCCAGGGGGCAGACCGGGGAGCTGTTTTTT. Protein: CASSNSRGQTGELFF.